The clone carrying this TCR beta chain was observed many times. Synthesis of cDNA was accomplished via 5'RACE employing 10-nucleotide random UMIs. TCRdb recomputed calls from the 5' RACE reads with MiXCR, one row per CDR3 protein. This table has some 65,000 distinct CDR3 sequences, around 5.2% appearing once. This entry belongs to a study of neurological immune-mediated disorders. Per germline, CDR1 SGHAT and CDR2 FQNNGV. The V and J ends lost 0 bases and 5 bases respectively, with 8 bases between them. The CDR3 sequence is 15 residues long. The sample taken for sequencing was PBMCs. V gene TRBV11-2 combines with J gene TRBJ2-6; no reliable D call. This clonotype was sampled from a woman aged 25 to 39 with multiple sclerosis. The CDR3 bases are TGTGCCAGCAGCTTAGAGTTGAACTGGGCCAACGTCCTGACTTTC. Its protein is CASSLELNWANVLTF.